This T cell receptor beta chain emerged from a study of human T cells and chemical hapten exposure. Study-level information: Diphenylcyclopropenone doses were given weekly to the scalps of patients across the approximately 24-week study.

Time point indicated: pre-sensitization, week 0. This sample's treatment: therapeutic diphenylcyclopropenone sensitization with weekly scalp DPC. The study drew its donors from alopecia patients who were 18 to 70 years old and suitable for DPC. TCRdb itself ran the RACE reads through MiXCR, one entry per CDR3 protein. This sample has about 350,000 distinct CDR3 sequences, with roughly 6% found just once. CDR3 length: 15 amino acids. Germline V gene data show CDR1 as MDHEN and CDR2 as SYDVKM. Trimming cost V 3 bases and J 0 bases, with 9 bases left between them. The material sequenced was whole blood, taken in connection with sensitization to the hapten diphenylcyclopropenone (DPC). This sequence joins TRBV28 and TRBJ2-1, with unresolved D. This sequence was found in a woman in her late teens or twenties with alopecia areata. Some clones in this sample may be carry-over from other donors' samples. Here the CDR3 reads CASSFDADSYNEQFF. DNA of the CDR3: TGTGCCAGCAGTTTTGATGCCGACTCCTACAATGAGCAGTTCTTC.